This T cell receptor beta chain stems from a study of CD8+ T cells in alopecia areata. Reverse transcription of extracted RNA yielded cDNA, which provided the sequencing template. Sequencing used immunoSEQ multiplex PCR; TCRdb keeps in-frame clones, though not all of them. The sample includes about 150,000 clones, roughly 53% of them seen just once. The CDR3 sequence is 14 residues long. Germline lookup yields CDR1 SGDLS and CDR2 YYNGEE. Trimming removed 0 bases at V and 5 bases at J, with 11 bases between. This clone was seen more than once but under ten times. This sequence joins TRBV9 and TRBJ2-5, with D tentatively TRBD1 or TRBD2 (5 bases each). This clonotype originated in a human donor with alopecia areata. Sequenced here: CD4+ T cells sorted from blood, sampled at week 0. The CDR3: CASSVGGDAETQYF. CDR3 bases: TGTGCCAGCAGCGTAGGTGGGGACGCCGAGACCCAGTACTTC.